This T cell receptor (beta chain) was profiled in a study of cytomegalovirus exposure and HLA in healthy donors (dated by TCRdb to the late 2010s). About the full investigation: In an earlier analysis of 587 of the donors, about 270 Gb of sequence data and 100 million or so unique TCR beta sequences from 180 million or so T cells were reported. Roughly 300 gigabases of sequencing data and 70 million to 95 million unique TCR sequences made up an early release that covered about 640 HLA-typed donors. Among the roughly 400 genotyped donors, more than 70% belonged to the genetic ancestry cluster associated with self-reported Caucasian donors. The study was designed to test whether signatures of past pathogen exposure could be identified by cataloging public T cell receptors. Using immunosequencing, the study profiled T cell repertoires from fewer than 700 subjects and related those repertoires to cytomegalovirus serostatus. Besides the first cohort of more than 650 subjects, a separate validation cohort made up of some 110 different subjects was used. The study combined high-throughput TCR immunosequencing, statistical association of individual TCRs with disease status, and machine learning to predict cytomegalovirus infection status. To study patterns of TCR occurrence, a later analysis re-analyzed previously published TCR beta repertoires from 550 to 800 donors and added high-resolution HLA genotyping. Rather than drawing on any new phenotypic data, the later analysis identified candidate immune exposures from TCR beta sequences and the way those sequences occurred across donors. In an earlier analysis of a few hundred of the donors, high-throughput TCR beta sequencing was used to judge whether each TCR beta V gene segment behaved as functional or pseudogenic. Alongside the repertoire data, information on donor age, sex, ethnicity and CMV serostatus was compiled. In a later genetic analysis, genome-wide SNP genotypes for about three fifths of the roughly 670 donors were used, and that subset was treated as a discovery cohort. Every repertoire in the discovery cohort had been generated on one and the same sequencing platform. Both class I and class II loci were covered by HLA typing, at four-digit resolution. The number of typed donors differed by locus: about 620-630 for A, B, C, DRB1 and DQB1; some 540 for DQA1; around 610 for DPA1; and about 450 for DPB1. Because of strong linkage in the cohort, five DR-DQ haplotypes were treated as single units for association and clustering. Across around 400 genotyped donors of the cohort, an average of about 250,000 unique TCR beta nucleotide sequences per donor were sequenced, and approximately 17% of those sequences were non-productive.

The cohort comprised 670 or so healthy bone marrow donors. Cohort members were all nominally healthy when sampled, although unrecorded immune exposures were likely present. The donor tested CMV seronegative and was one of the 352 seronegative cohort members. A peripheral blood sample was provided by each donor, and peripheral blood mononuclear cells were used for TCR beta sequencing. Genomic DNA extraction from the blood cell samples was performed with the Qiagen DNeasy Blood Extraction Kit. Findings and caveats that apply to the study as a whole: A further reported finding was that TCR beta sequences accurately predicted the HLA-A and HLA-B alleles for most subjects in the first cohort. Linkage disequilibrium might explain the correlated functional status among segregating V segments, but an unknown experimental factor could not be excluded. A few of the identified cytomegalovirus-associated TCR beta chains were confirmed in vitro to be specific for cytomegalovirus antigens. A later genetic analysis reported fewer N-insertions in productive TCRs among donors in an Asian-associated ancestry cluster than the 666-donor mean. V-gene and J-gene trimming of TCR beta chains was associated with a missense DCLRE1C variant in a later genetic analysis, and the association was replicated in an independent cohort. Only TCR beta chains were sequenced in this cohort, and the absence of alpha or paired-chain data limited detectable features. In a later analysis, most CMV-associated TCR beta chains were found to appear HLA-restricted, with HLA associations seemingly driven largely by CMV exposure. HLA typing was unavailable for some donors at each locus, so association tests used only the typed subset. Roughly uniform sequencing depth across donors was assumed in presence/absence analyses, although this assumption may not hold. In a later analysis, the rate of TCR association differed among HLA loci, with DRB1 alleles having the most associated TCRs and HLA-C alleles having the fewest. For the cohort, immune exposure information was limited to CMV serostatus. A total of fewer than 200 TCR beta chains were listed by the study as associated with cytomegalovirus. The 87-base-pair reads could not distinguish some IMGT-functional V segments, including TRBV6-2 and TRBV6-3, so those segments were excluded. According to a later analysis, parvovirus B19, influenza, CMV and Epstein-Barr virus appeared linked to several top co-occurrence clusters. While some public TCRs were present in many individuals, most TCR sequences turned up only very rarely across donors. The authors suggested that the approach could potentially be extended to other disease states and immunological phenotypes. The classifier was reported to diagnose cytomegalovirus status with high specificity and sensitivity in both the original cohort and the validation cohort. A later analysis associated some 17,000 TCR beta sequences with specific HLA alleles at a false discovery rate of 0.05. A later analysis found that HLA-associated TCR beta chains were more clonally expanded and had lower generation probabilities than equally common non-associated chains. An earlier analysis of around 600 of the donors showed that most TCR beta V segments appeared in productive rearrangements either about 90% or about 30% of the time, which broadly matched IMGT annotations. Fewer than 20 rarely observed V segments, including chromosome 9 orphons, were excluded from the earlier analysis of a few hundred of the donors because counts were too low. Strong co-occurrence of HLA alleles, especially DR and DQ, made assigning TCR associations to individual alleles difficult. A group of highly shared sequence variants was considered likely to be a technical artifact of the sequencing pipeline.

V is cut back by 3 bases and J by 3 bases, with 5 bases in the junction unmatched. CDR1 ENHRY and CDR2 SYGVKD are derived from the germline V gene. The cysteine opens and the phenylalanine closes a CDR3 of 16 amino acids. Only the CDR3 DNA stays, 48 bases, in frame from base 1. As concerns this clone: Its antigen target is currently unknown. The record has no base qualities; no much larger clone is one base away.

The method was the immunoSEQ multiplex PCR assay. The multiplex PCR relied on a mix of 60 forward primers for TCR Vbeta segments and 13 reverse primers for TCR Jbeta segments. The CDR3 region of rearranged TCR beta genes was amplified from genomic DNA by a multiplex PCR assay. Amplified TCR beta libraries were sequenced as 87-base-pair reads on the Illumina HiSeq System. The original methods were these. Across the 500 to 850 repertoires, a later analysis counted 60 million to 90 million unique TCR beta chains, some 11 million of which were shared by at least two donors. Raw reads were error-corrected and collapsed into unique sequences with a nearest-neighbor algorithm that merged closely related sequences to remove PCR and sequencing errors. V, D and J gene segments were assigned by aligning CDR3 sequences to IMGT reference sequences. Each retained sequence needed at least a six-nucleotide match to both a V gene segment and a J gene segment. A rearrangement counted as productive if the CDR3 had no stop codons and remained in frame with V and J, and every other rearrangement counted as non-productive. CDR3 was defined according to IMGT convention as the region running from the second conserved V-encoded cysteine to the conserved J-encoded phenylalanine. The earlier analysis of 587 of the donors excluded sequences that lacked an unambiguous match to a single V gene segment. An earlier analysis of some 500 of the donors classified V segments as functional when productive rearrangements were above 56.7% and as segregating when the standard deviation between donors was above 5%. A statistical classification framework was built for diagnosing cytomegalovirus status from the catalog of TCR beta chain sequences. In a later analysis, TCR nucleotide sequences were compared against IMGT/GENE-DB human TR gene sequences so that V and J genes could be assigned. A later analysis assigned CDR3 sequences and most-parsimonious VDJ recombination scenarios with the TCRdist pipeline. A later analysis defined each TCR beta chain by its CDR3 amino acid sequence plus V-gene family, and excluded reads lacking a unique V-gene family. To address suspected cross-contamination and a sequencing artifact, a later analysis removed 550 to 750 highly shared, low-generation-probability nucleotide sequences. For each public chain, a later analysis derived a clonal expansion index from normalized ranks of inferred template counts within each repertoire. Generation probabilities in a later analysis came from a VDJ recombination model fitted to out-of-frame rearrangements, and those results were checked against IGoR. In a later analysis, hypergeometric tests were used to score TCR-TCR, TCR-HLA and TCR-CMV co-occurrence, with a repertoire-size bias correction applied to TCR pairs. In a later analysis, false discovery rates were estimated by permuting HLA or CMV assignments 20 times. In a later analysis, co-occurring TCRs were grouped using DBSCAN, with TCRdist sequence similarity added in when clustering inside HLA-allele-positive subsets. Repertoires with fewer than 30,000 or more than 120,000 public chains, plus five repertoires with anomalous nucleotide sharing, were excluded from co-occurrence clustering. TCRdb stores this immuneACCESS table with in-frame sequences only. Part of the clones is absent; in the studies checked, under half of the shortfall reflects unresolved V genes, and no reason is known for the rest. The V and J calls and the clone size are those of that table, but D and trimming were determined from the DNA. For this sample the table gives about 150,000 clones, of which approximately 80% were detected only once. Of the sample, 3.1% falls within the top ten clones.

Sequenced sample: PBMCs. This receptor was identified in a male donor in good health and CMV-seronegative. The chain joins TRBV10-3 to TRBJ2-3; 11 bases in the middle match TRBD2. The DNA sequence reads TGTGCCATCAGTGAACTAGCGGGAGCTTCTACAGATACGCAGTATTTT. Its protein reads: CAISELAGASTDTQYF.